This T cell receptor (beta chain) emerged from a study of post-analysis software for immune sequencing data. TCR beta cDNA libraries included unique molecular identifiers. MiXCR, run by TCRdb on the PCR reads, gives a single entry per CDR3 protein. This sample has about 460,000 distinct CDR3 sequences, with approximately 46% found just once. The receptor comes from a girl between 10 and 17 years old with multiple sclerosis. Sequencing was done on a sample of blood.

For the CDR3, the DNA is TGCGCCAGCAGCCCGGCGGACAGGCAAGAGACCCAGTACTTC. This codes for CASSPADRQETQYF. The chain couples TRBV5-1 to TRBJ2-5; 7 positions agree with TRBD1. V shed 4 bases, J shed 2 bases, and the junction held 5 bases outside the gene matches. CDR1 and CDR2 (germline): SGHRS, YFSETQ. The CDR3 consists of 14 residues.